This T cell receptor (beta chain) emerged from a study of blood T cells in healthy people across ages. Germline lookup yields CDR1 SGHTA and CDR2 FQGNSA. The CDR3 covers 13 residues. The germline V and J ends were trimmed by 5 bases and 0 bases, with 7 bases remaining between them. Study-wide points: Strongly correlated with naive T cell percentage was TCR beta diversity.

Concerning this clonotype itself: The antigen is not known.

A second about 7 to 11 cycle PCR used barcoded and J-beta primers. TCRdb independently ran MiXCR on the 5' RACE reads; one entry per CDR3 protein. There are 600,000 to 800,000 distinct CDR3 sequences in the sample; 20% to 25% occur only once, and approximately 3.6% lies in the top ten. Input material: blood. The chain links TRBV7-2 to TRBJ1-1, with D unclear. The TCR comes from an older man in good health. The CDR3 spells CASSPYMNTEAFF. CDR3 coding DNA: TGTGCCAGCAGCCCTTATATGAACACTGAAGCTTTCTTT.